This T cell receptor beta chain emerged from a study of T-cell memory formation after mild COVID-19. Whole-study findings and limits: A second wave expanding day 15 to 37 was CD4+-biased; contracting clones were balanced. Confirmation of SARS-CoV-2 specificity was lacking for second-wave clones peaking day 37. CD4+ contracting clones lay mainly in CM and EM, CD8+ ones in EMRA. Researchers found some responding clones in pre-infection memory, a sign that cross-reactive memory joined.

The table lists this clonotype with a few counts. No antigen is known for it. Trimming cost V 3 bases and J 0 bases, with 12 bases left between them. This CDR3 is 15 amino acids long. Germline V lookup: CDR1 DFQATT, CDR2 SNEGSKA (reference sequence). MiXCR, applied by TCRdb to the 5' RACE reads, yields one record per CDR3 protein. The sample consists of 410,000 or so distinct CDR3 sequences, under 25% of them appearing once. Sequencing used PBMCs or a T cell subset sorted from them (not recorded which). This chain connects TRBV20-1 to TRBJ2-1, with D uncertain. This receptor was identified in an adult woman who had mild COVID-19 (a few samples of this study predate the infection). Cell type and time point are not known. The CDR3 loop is CSASSFGSSYNEQFF. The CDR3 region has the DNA TGCAGTGCTAGTAGTTTCGGCAGCTCCTACAATGAGCAGTTCTTC.